This T cell receptor (beta chain) was identified in a study of shared clonotypes between healthy human individuals. Note on this clone: Its antigen is still unknown.

Whole-study results and caveats: The rarefaction results pointed to incomplete sorted-subset sequencing despite large depth. Non-shared clonotypes showed lower generation probabilities than clonotypes common to all four donors. What limited the represented genetic and exposure-history diversity was the small number of donors.

The CDR3 length is 15 residues. Germline CDR1 is MGHRA and CDR2 is YSYEKL. Trimming cost V 2 bases and J 3 bases, with 13 bases left between them. Assay used: immunoSEQ multiplex PCR; TCRdb lists only in-frame clones, some missing. The repertoire consists of under 350,000 clones, with around 87% occurring once and the leading ten covering 15% to 20%. Sequenced input: memory CD8+ T cells sorted from blood. Specified subset: CD45RO+ cells pooled with CCR7-negative TemRA cells. This sequence joins TRBV4-1 and TRBJ1-2; D unclear. The TCR originated in a man between 18 and 35 years old in good health. CDR3 nucleotides: TGCGCCAGCAGCCAAATCCTGGTCCAGGACTATGGCTACACCTTC. Its protein product is CASSQILVQDYGYTF.